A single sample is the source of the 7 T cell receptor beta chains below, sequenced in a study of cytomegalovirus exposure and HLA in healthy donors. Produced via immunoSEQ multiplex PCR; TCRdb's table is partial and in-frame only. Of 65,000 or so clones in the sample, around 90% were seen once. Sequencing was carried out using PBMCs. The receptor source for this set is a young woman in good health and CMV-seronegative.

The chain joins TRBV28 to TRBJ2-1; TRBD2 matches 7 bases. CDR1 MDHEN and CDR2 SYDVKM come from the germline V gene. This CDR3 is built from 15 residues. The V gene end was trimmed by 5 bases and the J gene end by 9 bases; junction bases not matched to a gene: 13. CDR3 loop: CASSKPGLPASEQFF. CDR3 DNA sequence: TGTGCCAGCAGTAAACCGGGACTACCCGCAAGTGAGCAGTTCTTC.

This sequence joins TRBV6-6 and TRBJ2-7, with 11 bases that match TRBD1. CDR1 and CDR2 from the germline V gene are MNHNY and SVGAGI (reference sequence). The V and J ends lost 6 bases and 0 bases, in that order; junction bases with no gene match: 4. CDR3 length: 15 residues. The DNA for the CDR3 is TGTGCCAGCAGGGGGGGGACAGGGGGCTCCTACGAGCAGTACTTC. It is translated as CASRGGTGGSYEQYF.

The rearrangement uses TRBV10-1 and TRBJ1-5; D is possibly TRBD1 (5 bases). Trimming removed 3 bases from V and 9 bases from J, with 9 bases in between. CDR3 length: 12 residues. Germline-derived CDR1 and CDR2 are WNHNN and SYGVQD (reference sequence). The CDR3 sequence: CASSDPRGPQHF. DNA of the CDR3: TGCGCCAGCAGTGATCCAAGGGGGCCCCAGCATTTT.

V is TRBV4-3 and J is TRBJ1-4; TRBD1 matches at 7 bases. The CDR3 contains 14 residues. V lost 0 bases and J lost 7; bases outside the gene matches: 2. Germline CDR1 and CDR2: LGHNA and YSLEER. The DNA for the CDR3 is TGCGCCAGCAGCCAAGAGAGGGGGCGTGAAAAACTGTTTTTT. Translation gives CASSQERGREKLFF.

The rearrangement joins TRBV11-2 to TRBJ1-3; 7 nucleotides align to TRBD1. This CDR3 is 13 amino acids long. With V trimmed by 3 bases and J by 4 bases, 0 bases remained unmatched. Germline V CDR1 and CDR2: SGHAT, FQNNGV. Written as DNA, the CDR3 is TGTGCCAGCAGCTTGGGACAGGGAAACACCATATATTTT. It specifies CASSLGQGNTIYF.

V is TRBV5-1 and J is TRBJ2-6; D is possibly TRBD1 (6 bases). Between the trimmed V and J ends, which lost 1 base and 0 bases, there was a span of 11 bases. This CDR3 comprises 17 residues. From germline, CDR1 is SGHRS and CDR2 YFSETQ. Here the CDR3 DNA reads TGCGCCAGCAGCTTGCCAGGGGCCTACTCTGGGGCCAACGTCCTGACTTTC. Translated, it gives CASSLPGAYSGANVLTF.

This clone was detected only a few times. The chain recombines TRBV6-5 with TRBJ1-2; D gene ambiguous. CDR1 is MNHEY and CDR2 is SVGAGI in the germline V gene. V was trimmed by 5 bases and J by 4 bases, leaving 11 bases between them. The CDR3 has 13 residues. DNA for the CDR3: TGTGCCAGCAGTGCCAATGAGATCTATGGCTACACCTTC. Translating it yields CASSANEIYGYTF.